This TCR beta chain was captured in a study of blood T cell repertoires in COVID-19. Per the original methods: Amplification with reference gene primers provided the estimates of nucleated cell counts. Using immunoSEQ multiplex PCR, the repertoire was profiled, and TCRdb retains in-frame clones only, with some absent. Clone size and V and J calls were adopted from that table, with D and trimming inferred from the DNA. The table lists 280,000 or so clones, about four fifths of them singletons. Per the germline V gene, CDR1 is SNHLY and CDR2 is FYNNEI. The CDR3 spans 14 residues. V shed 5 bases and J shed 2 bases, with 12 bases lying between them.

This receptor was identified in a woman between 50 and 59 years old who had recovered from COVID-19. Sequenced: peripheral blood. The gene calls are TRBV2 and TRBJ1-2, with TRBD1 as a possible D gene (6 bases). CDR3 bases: TGTGCCAGCAGTAAGGACAGTGGGAACTATGGCTACACCTTC. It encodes CASSKDSGNYGYTF. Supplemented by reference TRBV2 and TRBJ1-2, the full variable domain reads EPEVTQTPSHQVTQMGQEVILRCVPISNHLYFYWYRQILGQKVEFLVSFYNNEISEKSEIFDDQFSVERPDGSNFTLKIRSTKLEDSAMYFCASSKDSGNYGYTFGSGTRLTVV.